The rows below give T cell receptor beta chains drawn from one sample of a study of CD8+ T cells in alopecia areata. Only in-frame clones appear in the TCRdb table, and some are missing; sequencing was by immunoSEQ multiplex PCR. The table lists approximately 200,000 clones, around 60% of them singletons. The sequences come from CD4+ T cells sorted from blood, collected at week 4, from a patient treated with tofacitinib. Receptors were obtained from a human donor with alopecia areata. CDR3s include the opening cysteine and the closing phenylalanine or tryptophan. Fields, in order: J gene, V gene, D gene, clone size, CDR3 protein, CDR3 DNA. A D gene is named only where the DNA matches it firmly. Not all rows give a size; the values are once, few, many and, for expanded clones, a class.

J: TRBJ2-7
V: TRBV6-5
D: .
size: few
CDR3: CASSYRRPYEQYF
DNA: TGTGCCAGCAGTTATCGCCGTCCTTACGAGCAGTACTTC

J: TRBJ2-1
V: TRBV6-6
D: .
size: .
CDR3: CASSYPERGYNEQFF
DNA: TGTGCCAGCAGTTACCCTGAACGGGGCTACAATGAGCAGTTCTTC

J: TRBJ1-1
V: TRBV5-1
D: .
size: .
CDR3: CASSLDGVGTEAFF
DNA: TGCGCCAGCAGCTTGGACGGGGTCGGCACTGAAGCTTTCTTT

J: TRBJ2-7
V: TRBV5-6
D: TRBD1
size: .
CDR3: CASSLPGGGEQYF
DNA: TGTGCCAGCAGCTTGCCAGGGGGTGGCGAGCAGTACTTC

J: TRBJ2-5
V: TRBV29-1
D: .
size: .
CDR3: CSVEGRLQETQYF
DNA: TGCAGCGTTGAAGGGCGGCTTCAAGAGACCCAGTACTTC

J: TRBJ1-2
V: TRBV6-5
D: .
size: .
CDR3: CASSYSAADNYGYTF
DNA: TGTGCCAGCAGTTACTCGGCAGCTGATAACTATGGCTACACCTTC

J: TRBJ2-2
V: TRBV30
D: .
size: once
CDR3: CAFSQDRPGSCFF
DNA: .

J: TRBJ2-5
V: TRBV5-1
D: TRBD1
size: .
CDR3: CASSLDGTAQETQYF
DNA: TGCGCCAGCAGCTTGGATGGGACAGCCCAAGAGACCCAGTACTTC

J: TRBJ2-1
V: TRBV9
D: .
size: .
CDR3: CASSVDQATYNEQFF
DNA: TGTGCCAGCAGCGTAGACCAGGCTACATACAATGAGCAGTTCTTC

J: TRBJ1-6
V: TRBV30
D: .
size: .
CDR3: CAWNYQGSALHF
DNA: TGTGCCTGGAATTATCAGGGGTCAGCCCTCCACTTT

J: TRBJ1-2
V: TRBV4-3
D: .
size: .
CDR3: CASSQDFGIFANYGYTF
DNA: TGCGCCAGCAGCCAAGATTTTGGGATATTTGCTAACTATGGCTACACCTTC

J: TRBJ1-1
V: TRBV29-1
D: .
size: .
CDR3: CSVEEGREAFF
DNA: TGCAGCGTTGAAGAGGGACGGGAAGCTTTCTTT

J: TRBJ2-4
V: TRBV11-1
D: .
size: .
CDR3: CASSSGRTWVQYF
DNA: TGTGCCAGCAGCTCGGGACGGACATGGGTTCAGTACTTC

J: TRBJ2-7
V: TRBV6-5
D: .
size: .
CDR3: CASSRDSPPWEQYF
DNA: TGTGCCAGCAGTCGCGACTCTCCCCCCTGGGAGCAGTACTTC

J: TRBJ1-3
V: TRBV7-2
D: .
size: .
CDR3: CASTSSGNTIYF
DNA: TGTGCCAGCACATCCTCTGGAAACACCATATATTTT

J: TRBJ2-7
V: TRBV9
D: .
size: .
CDR3: CASSPQNAGPYEQYF
DNA: TGTGCCAGCAGCCCTCAAAACGCGGGGCCCTACGAGCAGTACTTC

J: TRBJ1-6
V: TRBV27
D: .
size: .
CDR3: CASSLRGRTLEISPLHF
DNA: TGTGCCAGCAGTTTACGCGGCAGGACCCTTGAAATATCACCCCTCCACTTT

J: TRBJ1-2
V: TRBV7-8
D: .
size: .
CDR3: CASSLAVRTYGYTF
DNA: TGTGCCAGCAGCTTAGCGGTCCGGACCTATGGCTACACCTTC

J: TRBJ1-2
V: TRBV30
D: .
size: .
CDR3: CAWSYFKGNYGYTF
DNA: TGTGCCTGGAGCTACTTTAAGGGGAACTATGGCTACACCTTC

J: TRBJ2-2
V: TRBV7-2
D: .
size: .
CDR3: CASSLSGTGELFF
DNA: TGTGCCAGCAGCTTATCGGGCACCGGGGAGCTGTTTTTT

J: TRBJ2-3
V: TRBV20-1
D: .
size: once
CDR3: CSAFRSLGQYF
DNA: TGCAGTGCTTTTCGATCTCTAGGGCAGTATTTT

J: TRBJ2-2
V: TRBV27
D: .
size: many
CDR3: CASSFEEGGETGELFF
DNA: TGTGCCAGCAGTTTCGAGGAGGGGGGTGAAACCGGGGAGCTGTTTTTT

J: TRBJ2-3
V: TRBV28
D: .
size: few
CDR3: CASSFSSRISDTQYF
DNA: TGTGCCAGCAGTTTCTCGTCTCGAATCTCAGATACGCAGTATTTT

J: TRBJ1-4
V: TRBV6-5
D: .
size: .
CDR3: CASGEEKLFF
DNA: TGTGCCAGCGGGGAAGAAAAACTGTTTTTT

J: TRBJ2-4
V: TRBV30
D: .
size: .
CDR3: CAWSWGEAKNIQYF
DNA: TGTGCCTGGAGTTGGGGGGAGGCCAAAAACATTCAGTACTTC

J: TRBJ2-1
V: TRBV10-3
D: TRBD1
size: few
CDR3: CAISAGQVELFF
DNA: TGTGCCATCAGTGCCGGACAGGTGGAATTGTTCTTC

J: TRBJ1-5
V: TRBV2
D: .
size: once
CDR3: CASGLMGNQPQHF
DNA: TGTGCCAGCGGGTTAATGGGCAATCAGCCCCAGCATTTT

J: TRBJ1-5
V: TRBV7-9
D: .
size: .
CDR3: CASSLEGRFNQPQHF
DNA: TGTGCCAGCAGCTTAGAGGGTCGGTTCAATCAGCCCCAGCATTTT

J: TRBJ1-3
V: TRBV29-1
D: .
size: .
CDR3: CSVEDGRVSGNTIYF
DNA: TGCAGCGTTGAAGATGGGAGGGTCTCTGGAAACACCATATATTTT

J: TRBJ1-6
V: TRBV19
D: .
size: .
CDR3: CASSTNREAKDSPLHF
DNA: TGTGCCAGTAGTACAAACAGGGAGGCAAAGGATTCACCCCTCCACTTT

J: TRBJ2-3
V: TRBV11-2
D: .
size: few
CDR3: CASSLMAPQGDTQYF
DNA: TGTGCCAGCAGCTTAATGGCCCCGCAGGGGGATACGCAGTATTTT

J: TRBJ1-1
V: TRBV5-4
D: .
size: .
CDR3: CASSLAATMNTEAFF
DNA: TGTGCCAGCAGCTTGGCAGCTACTATGAACACTGAAGCTTTCTTT

J: TRBJ2-3
V: TRBV30
D: .
size: few
CDR3: CAWSSRDTQYF
DNA: TGTGCCTGGAGTAGCCGGGATACGCAGTATTTT

J: TRBJ1-5
V: TRBV4-3
D: .
size: .
CDR3: CASSPGLRRNQPQHF
DNA: TGCGCCAGCAGCCCAGGACTCAGGCGCAATCAGCCCCAGCATTTT

J: TRBJ1-5
V: TRBV18
D: .
size: .
CDR3: CASSRKANQPQHF
DNA: TGTGCCAGCTCACGGAAAGCCAATCAGCCCCAGCATTTT

J: TRBJ2-1
V: TRBV4-2
D: TRBD1
size: .
CDR3: CASSQDRGRGSYNEQFF
DNA: TGTGCCAGCAGCCAGGACAGGGGACGTGGTTCCTACAATGAGCAGTTCTTC

J: TRBJ1-4
V: TRBV30
D: .
size: .
CDR3: CAWRLQGWKEKLFF
DNA: TGTGCCTGGAGATTACAGGGCTGGAAAGAAAAACTGTTTTTT

J: TRBJ1-1
V: TRBV7-9
D: .
size: .
CDR3: CASSLVTGDTEAFF
DNA: TGTGCCAGCAGCTTAGTTACGGGGGACACTGAAGCTTTCTTT

J: TRBJ1-2
V: TRBV7-2
D: .
size: .
CDR3: CASSLTITPNYGYTF
DNA: TGTGCCAGCAGCCTGACTATCACCCCTAACTATGGCTACACCTTC

J: TRBJ2-3
V: TRBV4-3
D: TRBD1
size: .
CDR3: CASSQDYGQGAKTQYF
DNA: TGCGCCAGCAGCCAAGATTATGGACAGGGGGCGAAAACGCAGTATTTT

J: TRBJ1-1
V: TRBV30
D: .
size: .
CDR3: CAWRAGLRTEAFF
DNA: TGTGCCTGGAGGGCGGGGTTGCGCACTGAAGCTTTCTTT

J: TRBJ2-1
V: TRBV10-3
D: TRBD1
size: few
CDR3: CASKGQGMDEQFF
DNA: TGTGCCTCCAAGGGACAGGGGATGGATGAGCAGTTCTTC

J: TRBJ2-7
V: TRBV7-2
D: TRBD2
size: .
CDR3: CASRAGSGTYEQYF
DNA: TGTGCCAGCAGAGCGGGGAGCGGTACCTACGAGCAGTACTTC

J: TRBJ2-7
V: TRBV7-2
D: TRBD2
size: .
CDR3: CASSLRRGEYYEQYF
DNA: TGTGCCAGCAGCTTACGGCGGGGGGAGTACTACGAGCAGTACTTC

J: TRBJ2-7
V: TRBV7-8
D: .
size: once
CDR3: CASSTYSGTYEQYF
DNA: TGTGCCAGCAGCACATACTCAGGGACCTACGAGCAGTACTTC